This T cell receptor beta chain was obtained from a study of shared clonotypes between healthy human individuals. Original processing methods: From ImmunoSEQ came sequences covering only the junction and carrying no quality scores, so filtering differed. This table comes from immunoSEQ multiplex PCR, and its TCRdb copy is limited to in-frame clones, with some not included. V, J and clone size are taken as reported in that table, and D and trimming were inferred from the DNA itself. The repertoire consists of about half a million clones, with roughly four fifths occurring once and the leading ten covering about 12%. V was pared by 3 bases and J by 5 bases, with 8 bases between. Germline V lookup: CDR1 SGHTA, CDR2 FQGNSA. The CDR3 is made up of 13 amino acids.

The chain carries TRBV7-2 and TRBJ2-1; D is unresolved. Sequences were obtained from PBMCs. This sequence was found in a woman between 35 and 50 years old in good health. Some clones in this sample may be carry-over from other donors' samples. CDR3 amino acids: CASSFATDNEQFF. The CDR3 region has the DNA TGTGCCAGCAGCTTTGCGACTGACAATGAGCAGTTCTTC. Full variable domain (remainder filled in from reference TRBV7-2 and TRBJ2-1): GAGVSQSPSNKVTEKGKDVELRCDPISGHTALYWYRQSLGQGLEFLIYFQGNSAPDKSGLPSDRFSAERTGGSVSTLTIQRTQQEDSAVYLCASSFATDNEQFFGPGTRLTVL.